These 5 T cell receptor beta chains were all obtained from the same sample, sequenced in a study of blood T cell repertoires in COVID-19. Libraries were prepared by immunoSEQ multiplex PCR; TCRdb keeps only in-frame clonotypes and omits some of them. This table holds a few hundred thousand clones, roughly 86% found once. Sequences were obtained from peripheral blood. These TCRs come from a man aged 35-49 years who had recovered from COVID-19.

This clone was found once. The V gene is TRBV6-5, the J gene TRBJ2-6, with a tentative D call TRBD1 (5 bases). V was cut by 0 bases and J by 2 bases, with 8 bases left in between. Germline lookup yields CDR1 MNHEY and CDR2 SVGAGI. CDR3 length: 16 residues. The CDR3 nucleotides read TGTGCCAGCAGTTACTCTCAGGGAACTGGGGCCAACGTCCTGACTTTC. Protein product: CASSYSQGTGANVLTF.

The chain couples TRBV5-1 to TRBJ2-5, with TRBD1 matching over 8 bases. Germline CDR1 is SGHRS and CDR2 is YFSETQ. V lost 0 bases to trimming and J lost 3 bases; unmatched junction nucleotides: 4. The CDR3 contains 15 residues. In nucleotides, the CDR3 is TGCGCCAGCAGCTTGGGGACAGGGCTAAAAGAGACCCAGTACTTC. This translates into CASSLGTGLKETQYF. The full variable domain, rest sourced from reference TRBV5-1 and TRBJ2-5, is KAGVTQTPRYLIKTRGQQVTLSCSPISGHRSVSWYQQTPGQGLQFLFEYFSETQRNKGNFPGRFSGRQFSNSRSEMNVSTLELGDSALYLCASSLGTGLKETQYFGPGTRLLVL.

In its sample, this clone was seen a few times. The J gene is TRBJ1-1, the V gene TRBV19; D is possibly TRBD1 (6 bases). Germline CDR1 LNHDA, CDR2 SQIVND (reference sequence). This CDR3 has 13 amino acids. The V and J ends lost 5 bases and 7 bases respectively, with 14 bases between them. The CDR3 here is CASSAWDTREAFF. Here the CDR3 DNA reads TGTGCCAGTAGTGCCTGGGACACCCGTGAAGCTTTCTTT.

The V gene is TRBV25-1, the J gene TRBJ2-7; 8 nucleotides agree with TRBD1. Per the germline V gene, CDR1 is MGHDK and CDR2 is SYGVNS. CDR3 length equals 16 residues. J gave up 5 bases and V 10 bases, and 19 bases lay outside the gene matches. The CDR3 here is CATNSQGDRLIDEQYF. The DNA for the CDR3 is TGTGCCACCAACTCACAAGGGGACAGGCTTATTGACGAGCAGTACTTC.

The CDR3 here is CASSLRGQNSPLHF. CDR3 bases: TGCGCCAGCAGCCTACGGGGACAGAATTCACCCCTCCACTTT. The gene calls are TRBV5-1 and TRBJ1-6; 7 nucleotides line up with TRBD1. The CDR3 length is 14 residues. V trimming: 4 bases; J trimming: 7 bases; junction bases outside the gene matches: 5. CDR1 and CDR2 from the germline V gene are SGHRS and YFSETQ.